This T cell receptor (beta chain) comes out of a study of shared clonotypes between healthy human individuals. Across the whole study: Contributing individuals were two females and a few males aged 18 to 49. Study-level points and caveats: Generally, naive subsets came out with larger estimated richness than memory subsets.

Assay execution proceeded at the deep level. Approximately 200 ng DNA, 30,000 to 35,000 T cell genomes, went into each sorted-subset replicate PCR. Produced via immunoSEQ multiplex PCR; TCRdb's table is partial and in-frame only. The sample has around 88,000 clones, 67% seen once. This clone was counted a few times. Its antigen remains unknown. V shed 2 bases and J shed 3 bases, with 20 bases lying between them. This CDR3 has 17 residues. Germline loops: CDR1 SGHAT, CDR2 FQNNGV. The sequence was obtained from a man younger than 45 in good health. The chain recombines TRBV11-2 with TRBJ2-7, with D perhaps TRBD1 or TRBD2 (5 bases each). The sequencing input was memory CD8+ T cells sorted from blood. Subset in this sample: CD45RO+ cells pooled with CCR7-negative TemRA cells. Here the CDR3 DNA reads TGTGCCAGCAGCTTAAACCTCGGGCAGGGAGCCTACTACGAGCAGTACTTC. This gives the protein CASSLNLGQGAYYEQYF.